The rows below give T cell receptor beta chains drawn from one sample of a study of cytomegalovirus exposure and HLA in healthy donors. Some clones are missing from TCRdb's copy, which holds only in-frame ones; the method was immunoSEQ multiplex PCR. The sample carries about 130,000 clones, around 75% recorded once. The sequencing sample was made of PBMCs. The receptors were sampled from a man aged 55 to 70 in good health and CMV-seropositive. Each CDR3 is given with its conserved first and last residue. A D gene is named only where the DNA matches it firmly. Clone size is stated in some rows and not others, as once, few, many or a class when expanded.

size,D,V,J,CDR3,DNA
NA,TRBD1,TRBV5-1,TRBJ2-7,CAGLKGQPYEQYF,TGCGCCGGCTTAAAGGGACAGCCCTACGAGCAGTACTTC
once,TRBD2,TRBV7-8,TRBJ2-5,CASSLGGAGSLETQYF,TGTGCCAGCAGCTTGGGGGGAGCGGGGTCTTTGGAGACCCAGTACTTC
NA,NA,TRBV5-1,TRBJ1-6,CASSLLQGDNSPLHF,TGCGCCAGCAGCCTCCTACAGGGAGATAATTCACCCCTCCACTTT
NA,NA,TRBV11-2,TRBJ2-1,CASSPERVHNEQFF,TGTGCCAGCAGCCCCGAACGAGTGCACAATGAGCAGTTCTTC
NA,NA,TRBV7-3,TRBJ1-1,CASSLNAGNTEAFF,TGTGCCAGCAGCTTAAATGCCGGGAACACTGAAGCTTTCTTT
NA,NA,TRBV19,TRBJ1-2,CASTPQGKDHGYTF,TGTGCCAGTACCCCACAGGGCAAGGATCATGGCTACACCTTC
NA,TRBD1,TRBV30,TRBJ1-6,CAWSVNRGNSPLHF,TGTGCCTGGAGTGTCAACAGGGGTAATTCACCCCTCCACTTT
NA,TRBD1,TRBV4-1,TRBJ1-2,CASSQGQGARSYGYTF,TGCGCCAGCAGCCAGGGACAGGGGGCGCGGAGCTATGGCTACACCTTC
NA,TRBD1,TRBV6-4,TRBJ1-1,CASSVYCRGSTEAFF,TGTGCCAGCAGTGTATATTGCAGGGGGAGCACTGAAGCTTTCTTT
NA,NA,TRBV5-4,TRBJ2-3,CASSLWASHTQYF,TGTGCCAGCAGTCTCTGGGCGTCACATACGCAGTATTTT
few,TRBD1,TRBV6-6,TRBJ1-2,CASSYSDRGGYTF,TGTGCCAGCAGTTACTCGGACAGGGGTGGCTACACCTTC
NA,TRBD1,TRBV30,TRBJ2-7,CASTGTGDEQYF,TGTGCCTCCACCGGGACAGGGGACGAGCAGTACTTC
few,NA,TRBV5-4,TRBJ1-3,CASSRGGVSGNTIYF,TGTGCCAGCAGCCGAGGGGGTGTCTCTGGAAACACCATATATTTT
NA,TRBD2,TRBV5-4,TRBJ2-2,CASSLAGLATGELFF,TGTGCCAGCAGCTTGGCAGGACTAGCCACCGGGGAGCTGTTTTTT